A selection of T cell receptor beta chains follows, all from one sample in a study of T cell repertoires in cytomegalovirus infection. TCRdb processed the reads anew with MiXCR; each CDR3 protein has one entry. The sample comprises approximately 910,000 distinct CDR3 sequences, approximately 30% of which are singletons, and around an eighth rests with the top ten. Their recognized antigens are unknown. The input for sequencing was cultured CD8+ T cells from PBMCs, taken from culture after CMV antigen stimulation. The origin of the receptors is a human donor in good health (CMV status not recorded). Some clones in this sample may be carry-over from other donors' samples. The CDR3 runs from the conserved cysteine through the conserved F or W. D genes are given only for firm matches. Expanded clones are given a class, and other clones once, few, many or no size at all.

CDR3 length	D gene	clone size	V gene	J gene	CDR3 DNA	CDR3 protein
17	NA	few	TRBV7-6	TRBJ2-2	TGTGCCAGCAGCTTACTTGCTCGGGCAGTGGGTACCGGGGAGCTGTTTTTT	CASSLLARAVGTGELFF
17	TRBD1	NA	TRBV20-1	TRBJ2-2	TGCAGTGCTGCAGACTCAACCGGGACAGGGTTCCCCGGGGAGCTGTTTTTT	CSAADSTGTGFPGELFF
13	NA	NA	TRBV12-3/TRBV12-4	TRBJ2-1	TGTGCCAGCAGTTTAGACCAGGACAATGAGCAGTTCTTC	CASSLDQDNEQFF
16	NA	NA	TRBV5-1	TRBJ1-6	TGCGCCAGCAAAGTGGAGTTCCACTCCTATAATTCACCCCTCCACTTT	CASKVEFHSYNSPLHF
18	TRBD1	few	TRBV7-4	TRBJ2-7	TGTGCCAGCAGCCCACGCCAGCGCCGGGACAGGGTTAGCTACGAGCAGTACTTC	CASSPRQRRDRVSYEQYF
16	TRBD1	few	TRBV7-9	TRBJ2-7	TGTGCCAGCAGCTTGGATTCGGGACAGGGTCGGTACGAGCAGTACTTC	CASSLDSGQGRYEQYF
15	NA	many	TRBV7-6	TRBJ1-5	TGTGCCAGCAGCGTCACCGACAATAGCAATCAGCCCCAGCATTTT	CASSVTDNSNQPQHF
14	NA	few	TRBV29-1	TRBJ1-2	TGCAGCGTCGCCCTTCCTGCCGATGACTATGGCTACACCTTC	CSVALPADDYGYTF
13	NA	many	TRBV7-8	TRBJ2-7	TGTGCCAGCAGGCTACGGGACCCCTACGAGCAGTACTTC	CASRLRDPYEQYF
15	TRBD1	few	TRBV7-6	TRBJ1-1	TGTGCCAGCAGCCTGACGGACAGGGAGAACACTGAAGCTTTCTTT	CASSLTDRENTEAFF
15	NA	NA	TRBV24-1	TRBJ2-1	TGTGCCACCAGTGATTTCGACAGCAGTGATAATGAGCAGTTCTTC	CATSDFDSSDNEQFF
15	NA	few	TRBV7-9	TRBJ1-5	TGTGCCAGCAGCCCTGGGGGTTTCAGCAATCAGCCCCAGCATTTT	CASSPGGFSNQPQHF
14	NA	many	TRBV6-1	TRBJ1-5	TGTGCCAGCACCTTGACTGATAGCAATCAGCCCCAGCATTTT	CASTLTDSNQPQHF
13	TRBD1	NA	TRBV27	TRBJ2-7	TGTGCCAGCAGACAGGGGTGGGCCTACGAGCAGTACTTC	CASRQGWAYEQYF
15	TRBD1	NA	TRBV2	TRBJ1-2	TGTGCCAGCAGTGAACCCGGACAGGGTCCCTATGGCTACACCTTC	CASSEPGQGPYGYTF
14	TRBD2	few	TRBV12-3/TRBV12-4	TRBJ2-5	TGTGCCAGCAGCCGAACGGAAGCGGGGGGGTCCCAGTACTTC	CASSRTEAGGSQYF
13	NA	many	TRBV12-3/TRBV12-4	TRBJ1-1	TGTGCCAGCAGTTTTTCGGAGGGGACTGAAGCTTTCTTT	CASSFSEGTEAFF
11	NA	NA	TRBV20-1	TRBJ1-2	TGCAGTGCTAAGACAGACTATGGCTACACCTTC	CSAKTDYGYTF
15	NA	NA	TRBV6-4	TRBJ1-1	TGTGCCAGCAGTGGCATTGGGTTTAAGGACACTGAAGCTTTCTTT	CASSGIGFKDTEAFF
15	NA	many	TRBV6-5	TRBJ1-1	TGTGCCAGCAGACGACCGTATGCCTCGGACACTGAAGCTTTCTTT	CASRRPYASDTEAFF
20	TRBD1	NA	TRBV4-1	TRBJ1-1	TGCGCCAGCAGCCAAGATCGACTTGAGACAGGGATGGCCCCGAACACTGAAGCTTTCTTT	CASSQDRLETGMAPNTEAFF
16	TRBD1	NA	TRBV4-1	TRBJ1-1	TGCGCCAGCAGCCAAGATACAGGGGGCCTGGGGACTGAAGCTTTCTTT	CASSQDTGGLGTEAFF
13	NA	many	TRBV12-3/TRBV12-4	TRBJ1-6	TGTGCCAGCAGTTTAAGGGTTGGCTCACCCCTCCACTTT	CASSLRVGSPLHF
14	TRBD1	NA	TRBV28	TRBJ1-5	TGTGCCACCGCGTCGACAGGGGGAAATCAGCCCCAGCATTTT	CATASTGGNQPQHF
14	NA	few	TRBV7-9	TRBJ2-3	TGTGCCAGCAGCCCGTGGGACCTCACGGATACGCAGTATTTT	CASSPWDLTDTQYF
15	NA	NA	TRBV29-1	TRBJ2-1	TGCAGCGTTGAATTGTTGGCGCGGTATTACAATGAGCAGTTCTTC	CSVELLARYYNEQFF
15	TRBD1	many	TRBV28	TRBJ2-5	TGTGCCAGCAGTCCAGGACAGGGAGGTCGCGAGACCCAGTACTTC	CASSPGQGGRETQYF
16	TRBD1	NA	TRBV7-6	TRBJ1-1	TGTGCCAGCAGCCCCCGGGACAGGGGAATGAACACTGAAGCTTTCTTT	CASSPRDRGMNTEAFF
13	NA	NA	TRBV12-3/TRBV12-4	TRBJ2-7	TGTGCCAGCAGTACCGAACAGGGTTACGAGCAGTACTTC	CASSTEQGYEQYF
17	NA	NA	TRBV6-1	TRBJ1-1	TGTGCCAGCAGTGACCCCAGGGGTCTCTTCTTGGTCACTGAAGCTTTCTTT	CASSDPRGLFLVTEAFF
15	NA	few	TRBV6-2/TRBV6-3	TRBJ2-3	TGTGCCAGCCGTTCTATAGCCTCTAGCACAGATACGCAGTATTTT	CASRSIASSTDTQYF
15	TRBD1	many	TRBV6-1	TRBJ2-3	TGTGCCAGCAGGCTGGGACAGATCAGCACAGATACGCAGTATTTT	CASRLGQISTDTQYF
16	NA	NA	TRBV18	TRBJ2-3	TGTGCCAGCTCCCTCAGAGAGGATTCTAGCACAGATACGCAGTATTTT	CASSLREDSSTDTQYF
19	TRBD1	few	TRBV27	TRBJ1-3	TGTGCCAGCGCTCAAGGGGGGCCGGACAGGGGCCTCGGGGGAAACACCATATATTTT	CASAQGGPDRGLGGNTIYF
15	TRBD1	NA	TRBV20-1	TRBJ1-2	TGCAGTGCTAGAGAATTGACAGGGTCGGCCTATGGCTACACCTTC	CSARELTGSAYGYTF
13	NA	NA	TRBV6-5	TRBJ2-7	TGTGCCAGCAAGAGTGGCTTTGCCTACGAGCAGTACTTC	CASKSGFAYEQYF
15	NA	NA	TRBV27	TRBJ1-1	TGTGCCAGCAGTTTGTCCATTAGGGGGGGCACTGAAGCTTTCTTT	CASSLSIRGGTEAFF
12	TRBD1	many	TRBV7-9	TRBJ1-6	TGTGCCAGCAGCAGACAGGGGAGGTCCCTCCACTTT	CASSRQGRSLHF
15	TRBD1	NA	TRBV28	TRBJ2-5	TGTGCCAGCAGTTTAACAGGGGGCGAGCAAGAGACCCAGTACTTC	CASSLTGGEQETQYF
15	TRBD1	many	TRBV20-1	TRBJ1-2	TGCAGTGCTAGGAACCCAGGGACAGATGACTATGGCTACACCTTC	CSARNPGTDDYGYTF
11	NA	NA	TRBV25-1	TRBJ2-1	TGTGCCAGCAGTGGTTACAATAAGCAGTTCTTC	CASSGYNKQFF
16	TRBD1	NA	TRBV11-3	TRBJ2-3	TGTGCCAGCAGCCCTTCGGACAGGGAGCAGACAGATACGCAGTATTTT	CASSPSDREQTDTQYF
15	TRBD1	few	TRBV7-6	TRBJ2-2	TGTGCTAGCAGCTTTGAGGGGGCGGTCACCGGGGAGCTGTTTTTT	CASSFEGAVTGELFF
15	TRBD1	many	TRBV7-6	TRBJ1-1	TGTGCCAGCAGCTTAGAGGGGACAGGGAACACTGAAGCTTTCTTT	CASSLEGTGNTEAFF
14	NA	NA	TRBV9	TRBJ1-4	TGTGCCAGCAGCGCAGAGGGACGTAATGAAAAACTGTTTTTT	CASSAEGRNEKLFF
17	NA	few	TRBV6-2/TRBV6-3	TRBJ1-2	TGTGCCAGCAGTTACGCCAGGGAGCATAGAATCGACTATGGCTACACCTTC	CASSYAREHRIDYGYTF
14	NA	many	TRBV7-6	TRBJ1-1	TGTGCCAGCAGGCCGGGACGCTTGAACACTGAAGCTTTCTTT	CASRPGRLNTEAFF
12	NA	many	TRBV7-3	TRBJ2-2	TGTGCCAGCAGCAAGTACACCGGGGAGCTGTTTTTT	CASSKYTGELFF
16	TRBD2	once	TRBV12-5	TRBJ2-5	TGTGCTAGTGGTTTCTCTCGGGGGGGGCATACGGAGACCCAGTACTTC	CASGFSRGGHTETQYF
15	TRBD2	NA	TRBV6-5	TRBJ2-1	TGTGCCAGCAGTTACTCTCCTAGCGGGGGGAATGAGCAGTTCTTC	CASSYSPSGGNEQFF
16	TRBD2	NA	TRBV20-1	TRBJ2-1	TGCAGTGCTAGGGGTTTACTAGCGTTAACCTACAATGAGCAGTTCTTC	CSARGLLALTYNEQFF
15	NA	few	TRBV12-3/TRBV12-4	TRBJ2-1	TGTGCCAGCACCCTCGACGGTCAAGGGAGTTATGAGCAGTTCTTC	CASTLDGQGSYEQFF
15	NA	few	TRBV7-8	TRBJ2-7	TGTGCCAGCAGCTTCCCGGGACCGAGCTCCTACGAGCAGTACTTC	CASSFPGPSSYEQYF
17	TRBD1	NA	TRBV2	TRBJ1-5	TGTGCCAGCGGACAAAACAGGGGCTGGTATAGCAATCAGCCCCAGCATTTT	CASGQNRGWYSNQPQHF